This record covers a single TCR beta chain. This record comes from a study of human T cells and chemical hapten exposure. From the RACE reads, TCRdb called clonotypes with MiXCR, one entry per CDR3 protein. Among 340,000 or so distinct CDR3 sequences listed, approximately 6.3% were seen once. Trimming took 5 bases from V and 0 from J, leaving 11 bases between them. The CDR3 runs to 14 residues. Documented time point: patch test 1, 2 weeks after DPC sensitization. The sample's treatment: therapeutic diphenylcyclopropenone sensitization with weekly scalp DPC. The sample consisted of whole blood, taken in connection with sensitization to the hapten diphenylcyclopropenone (DPC). This TCR was recovered from a woman aged 18-29 years with alopecia areata. Some clones in this sample may be carry-over from other donors' samples. The rearrangement joins TRBV12-3 or TRBV12-4 to TRBJ2-7; TRBD1 is a possible D gene (5 bases). CDR3 region: CASSTDSSSYEQYF. CDR3 bases: TGTGCCAGCAGTACTGACAGTAGCTCCTACGAGCAGTACTTC.